This T cell receptor beta chain was captured in a study of blood T cell repertoires in COVID-19. Between the trimmed V and J ends, which lost 0 bases and 3 bases, there was a span of 10 bases. Germline V gives CDR1 SGHKS, CDR2 YYEKEE (reference sequence). The CDR3 has 15 residues. Original methodology: From reference gene primer amplification, estimates of nucleated cell counts were derived. Sequencing used immunoSEQ multiplex PCR; TCRdb keeps in-frame clones, though not all of them. That table gives V, J and clone size, and the DNA gave D and trimming. The sample records 280,000 or so clones, around 85% being singletons.

The J gene is TRBJ2-1, the V gene TRBV5-5; TRBD2 might be the D (5 bases). The clonotype comes from a woman aged 30 to 39 who had recovered from COVID-19. Sequenced input: peripheral blood. The CDR3 coding sequence is TGTGCCAGCAGCTTGGGACGGGATATCTACAATGAGCAGTTCTTC. This sequence encodes CASSLGRDIYNEQFF.